Shown below are 24 T cell receptor beta chains from a single sample sequenced in a study of T cells in Graves' hyperthyroidism and ophthalmopathy. The source material, RNA transcripts, was used to amplify TCR beta CDR3 regions. A set of HTBI primers served as the primers for a first-round RT-PCR of the TCR CDR3. TCRdb itself ran the multiplex PCR reads through MiXCR, one entry per CDR3 protein. Counted here are about 350,000 distinct CDR3 sequences, roughly 13% occurring once; the ten biggest clones make up 34%. Sequences were obtained from blood. These receptors all come from a woman aged 40 to 55 with Graves' ophthalmopathy.

At least ten counts were recorded for this clonotype. The rearrangement uses TRBV2 and TRBJ1-5, with D unclear. Trimming took 7 bases from V and 1 from J, leaving 11 bases between them. This CDR3 contains 14 residues. Germline-derived CDR1 and CDR2 are SNHLY and FYNNEI. CDR3 protein: CASNGFRSNQPQHF. For the CDR3, the DNA is TGTGCCAGCAATGGATTCCGGAGCAATCAGCCCCAGCATTTT.

This clonotype was seen at least ten times. V and J are TRBV20-1 and TRBJ1-2; 8 bases line up with TRBD1. The V gene end was trimmed by 2 bases and the J gene end by 4 bases; junction bases not matched to a gene: 6. From germline, CDR1 is DFQATT and CDR2 SNEGSKA (reference sequence). This CDR3 spans 14 amino acids. The CDR3 protein is CSARSDRGSYGYTF. In nucleotides, the CDR3 is TGCAGTGCTAGATCCGACAGGGGAAGCTATGGCTACACCTTC.

This clonotype showed up many times. The junction and the germline gene differ at one end; a read error may be behind it. The rearrangement joins TRBV18 to TRBJ1-1; D is ambiguous. This CDR3 has 13 residues. Germline V gene data show CDR1 as KGHSH and CDR2 as LQKENI. CDR3 sequence reads: CASSLGGNSEAFF. The CDR3 DNA follows: TGTGCCAGCTCCCTGGGTGGGAACAGTGAAGCTTTCTTT. The full variable domain, its missing parts supplied by reference TRBV18 and TRBJ1-1, is NAGVMQNPRHLVRRRGQEARLRCSPMKGHSHVYWYRQLPEEGLKFMVYLQKENIIDESGMPKERFSAEFPKEGPSILRIQQVVRGDSAAYFCASSLGGNSEAFFGQGTRLTVV.

This clonotype has ten or more counts. The V and J genes are TRBV6-1 and TRBJ1-2; D is uncertain. The V and J ends lost 6 bases and 4 bases respectively, with 6 bases between them. The CDR3 extends over 11 amino acids. Germline V CDR1 and CDR2: MNHNS, SASEGT. CDR3 nucleotide sequence: TGTGCCAGCAGCGTCACCTATGGCTACACCTTC. Translated, it gives CASSVTYGYTF.

This clonotype appeared many times. The J gene is TRBJ1-1, the V gene TRBV20-1; possibly TRBD1 for D (5 bases). The CDR3 extends over 13 amino acids. The V gene lost 6 bases and the J gene lost 1 base, with 12 bases spanning the gap. Germline V lookup: CDR1 DFQATT, CDR2 SNEGSKA (reference sequence). CDR3 DNA: TGCAGTGCGAGGGTCAGGGCGAACACTGAAGCTTTCTTT. It encodes CSARVRANTEAFF.

This clonotype was seen many times. One end of the junction varies from germline; a read error may be responsible. The chain carries TRBV2 and TRBJ2-5, with 7 nucleotides matching TRBD1. The CDR3 sequence is 11 residues long. Germline loops: CDR1 SNHLY, CDR2 FYNNEI. CDR3 sequence: CASSGQETRHF. In DNA form, the CDR3 reads TGTGCCAGCAGCGGACAGGAGACGCGACACTTC.

This clonotype has a count of ten or more. The gene calls are TRBV3-1 and TRBJ1-1; perhaps TRBD1 as D (6 bases). The CDR3 consists of 13 residues. V dropped 1 base and J dropped 11 bases, with 14 bases sitting between them. Germline CDR1 reads LGHDT; CDR2 reads YNNKEL (reference sequence). The DNA of the CDR3 is TGTGCCAGCAGCCAAGTGTTTCGGGACACCGCTTTCTTT. Amino acids: CASSQVFRDTAFF.

The chain recombines TRBV5-5 with TRBJ1-1; no clear D. The CDR3 has 12 amino acids. Germline values: CDR1 SGHKS, CDR2 YYEKEE (reference sequence). V lost 6 bases and J 4 bases, leaving 10 bases between the germline ends. This CDR3 is CASIVGPTEAFF. The DNA of the CDR3 is TGTGCCAGCATCGTAGGGCCCACTGAAGCTTTCTTT.

CDR3 nucleotides: TGTGCCAGCAGAACGTGGGGGTCCGAGCTGTTTTTT. This translates into CASRTWGSELFF. The chain employs TRBV27 and TRBJ2-2; either TRBD1 or TRBD2 may fit D (5 bases each). Trimming took off 6 bases at V and 11 bases at J, with 13 bases between the two ends. This CDR3 is built from 12 residues. Germline CDR1 is MNHEY and CDR2 is SMNVEV (reference sequence).

This clonotype has a handful of counts. J is TRBJ2-3 and V is TRBV14; possibly TRBD2 for D (7 bases). Germline V gene sequence: CDR1 SGHDN, CDR2 FVKESK. V was cut by 0 bases and J by 2 bases, with 12 bases left in between. The CDR3 extends over 16 amino acids. The DNA for the CDR3 is TGTGCCAGCAGCCAAGACGCGGGGGCCCTCACAGATACGCAGTATTTT. Its protein product is CASSQDAGALTDTQYF. Complete variable domain (other parts from reference TRBV14 and TRBJ2-3): EAGVTQFPSHSVIEKGQTVTLRCDPISGHDNLYWYRRVMGKEIKFLLHFVKESKQDESGMPNNRFLAERTGGTYSTLKVQPAELEDSGVYFCASSQDAGALTDTQYFGPGTRLTVL.

This chain links TRBV20-1 with TRBJ2-1, with D perhaps TRBD2 (6 bases). The germline V gene encodes CDR1 DFQATT and CDR2 SNEGSKA (reference sequence). The CDR3 has 14 amino acids. The V end lost 3 bases, the J end lost 6 bases, and 15 bases lay between the germline ends. The chain's CDR3 is CSASVAGLGNEQFF. The CDR3 DNA sequence: TGCAGTGCTAGCGTGGCGGGACTGGGCAATGAGCAGTTCTTC.

In its sample, this clonotype was seen many times. The gene calls are TRBV6-1 and TRBJ1-5, with D perhaps matching TRBD1 (5 bases). Trimming cost V 5 bases and J 0 bases, with 14 bases left between them. The CDR3 loop spans 16 amino acids. Germline V gene lookup returns CDR1 MNHNS and CDR2 SASEGT. The CDR3 DNA sequence: TGTGCCAGCAGTTACTTCGCAGGGAATAGCAATCAGCCCCAGCATTTT. The encoded protein is CASSYFAGNSNQPQHF.

This clonotype was recorded at least ten times. The chain is built from TRBV20-1 and TRBJ2-5; 13 positions match TRBD2. CDR3 size: 15 residues. With V trimmed by 4 bases and J by 2 bases, 4 bases remained unmatched. The germline V gene has CDR1 DFQATT and CDR2 SNEGSKA (reference sequence). In DNA form, the CDR3 reads TGCAGTGCTATACTAGCGGGGGGGAGACAAGAGACCCAGTACTTC. Translation: CSAILAGGRQETQYF.

As concerns this clonotype: This may stem from a read error, because a much larger clone lies one nucleotide away. Lacking the conserved final phenylalanine or tryptophan, this CDR3 likely reflects a read error. The CDR3 loop is CASSQALFLGGEQYL. The CDR3 region has the DNA TGTGCCAGCAGCCAAGCGCTCTTTCTCGGGGGCGAGCAGTACCTC. The chain employs TRBV7-9 and TRBJ2-7, with D tentatively TRBD2 (6 bases). Per the germline V gene, CDR1 is SEHNR and CDR2 is FQNEAQ (reference sequence). CDR3 length: 15 residues. With 5 bases removed from V and 6 bases from J, the gap between germline ends came to 20 bases.

This clonotype was detected many times. The chain uses TRBV10-3 and TRBJ1-2, with TRBD1 matching 7 bases. CDR1 and CDR2 (germline): ENHRY, SYGVKD. The CDR3 length is 13 residues. Losses at the gene ends were 6 bases for V and 7 bases for J; bases not matched to a gene: 8. In DNA form, the CDR3 reads TGTGCCATCAGGACAGGGCCAGGACTTGGCTACACCTTC. Amino acids: CAIRTGPGLGYTF.

Regarding this clonotype: A much larger clone sits a single nucleotide away, making a read error possible. This chain links TRBV7-2 with TRBJ1-1; D possibly corresponds to TRBD1 (6 bases). V was pared by 7 bases and J by 0 bases, with 18 bases between. This CDR3 spans 16 amino acids. The germline V gene encodes CDR1 SGHTA and CDR2 FQGNSA. In DNA form, the CDR3 reads TGTGCCAGCAACTCCTGGGGGGCCGGACTGAACACTGAAGCTTTCTTT. It codes for CASNSWGAGLNTEAFF. Looking up the rest from reference TRBV7-2 and TRBJ1-1 gives the full variable domain: GAGVSQSPSNKVTEKGKDVELRCDPISGHTALYWYRQSLGQGLEFLIYFQGNSAPDKSGLPSDRFSAERTGGSVSTLTIQRTQQEDSAVYLCASNSWGAGLNTEAFFGQGTRLTVV.

For this clonotype: A read error may explain this, as a much larger clone is one base away. The chain is built from TRBV2 and TRBJ1-6, with a weak D call TRBD1 (6 bases). Trimming took 6 bases from V and 9 from J, leaving 18 bases between them. The length of the CDR3 is 15 residues. In germline, CDR1 is SNHLY, CDR2 FYNNEI. For the CDR3, the DNA is TGTGCCAGCAGGCAGACAGACAGGAGGCCTTCACCCCTCCACTTT. Encoded protein: CASRQTDRRPSPLHF.

In its sample, this clonotype was seen many times. The rearrangement links TRBV15 to TRBJ2-5; 8 bases align to TRBD1. The CDR3 length is 14 residues. V dropped 5 bases and J dropped 7; count of bases not matched to a gene: 9. From germline, CDR1 is LNHNV and CDR2 YYDKDF (reference sequence). Here the CDR3 reads CATSVHRGTGTQYF. As DNA, the CDR3 is TGTGCCACCAGCGTCCACAGGGGGACGGGGACCCAGTACTTC.

This clonotype was counted a few times. The V call is TRBV11-3, the J call TRBJ2-1, with a weak D call TRBD2 (6 bases). Trimming removed 8 bases from V and 6 bases from J, with 17 bases in between. This CDR3 region has 14 residues. Germline CDR1 SGHNT, CDR2 YENEEA. The CDR3 nucleotides read TGTGCCAGCTCGAGGGGCCGGGGGAGCAATGAGCAGTTCTTC. The encoded protein is CASSRGRGSNEQFF. The variable domain in full, completed from reference TRBV11-3 and TRBJ2-1, reads EAGVVQSPRYKIIEKKQPVAFWCNPISGHNTLYWYLQNLGQGPELLIRYENEEAVDDSQLPKDRFSAERLKGVDSTLKIQPAELGDSAVYLCASSRGRGSNEQFFGPGTRLTVL.

This clonotype was seen repeatedly, ten times or more. The V call is TRBV7-2, the J call TRBJ2-7; the match to TRBD1 covers 11 bases. The CDR3 runs to 18 residues. In germline, CDR1 is SGHTA, CDR2 FQGNSA. V lost 1 base to trimming and J lost 1 base; unmatched junction nucleotides: 9. CDR3 sequence (DNA): TGTGCCAGCAGCTTAGATTCCTCCGGGACAGGGGGATCCTACGAGCAGTACTTC. Translated, it gives CASSLDSSGTGGSYEQYF. The variable domain in full, with the rest retrieved from reference TRBV7-2 and TRBJ2-7, is GAGVSQSPSNKVTEKGKDVELRCDPISGHTALYWYRQSLGQGLEFLIYFQGNSAPDKSGLPSDRFSAERTGGSVSTLTIQRTQQEDSAVYLCASSLDSSGTGGSYEQYFGPGTRLTVT.

This clonotype occurred many times. The rearrangement links TRBV10-3 to TRBJ2-1, with D tentatively TRBD2 (6 bases). V was clipped by 6 bases and J by 3 bases, with 15 bases between them. This CDR3 is built from 15 residues. CDR1 ENHRY and CDR2 SYGVKD come from the germline V gene. The CDR3 here is CAISALGGSYNEQFF. The CDR3 nucleotides are TGTGCCATCAGCGCCCTTGGGGGGAGCTACAATGAGCAGTTCTTC.

The chain is built from TRBV6-1 and TRBJ2-1; TRBD1 matches 7 bases. Germline V CDR1 and CDR2: MNHNS, SASEGT. The CDR3 has 14 residues. V trimming: 7 bases; J trimming: 5 bases; junction bases outside the gene matches: 8. The CDR3 sequence: CASTRTGYHNEQFF. CDR3 in DNA: TGTGCCAGCACACGGACAGGATACCACAATGAGCAGTTCTTC.

This sequence joins TRBV5-5 and TRBJ1-2; 9 bases align to TRBD1. Germline values: CDR1 SGHKS, CDR2 YYEKEE (reference sequence). This CDR3 is built from 16 residues. V was clipped by 1 base and J by 6 bases; unmatched bases: 10. The CDR3 loop is CASSLRDRVSWDGYTF. In DNA form, the CDR3 reads TGTGCCAGCAGCTTGCGGGACAGGGTGTCGTGGGATGGCTACACCTTC.

The chain links TRBV20-1 to TRBJ2-7, with TRBD2 as a possible D gene (7 bases). This CDR3 is 12 amino acids long. Germline values: CDR1 DFQATT, CDR2 SNEGSKA (reference sequence). V lost 5 bases to trimming and J lost 2 bases, with 10 bases between them. As DNA, the CDR3 is TGCAGTGCTGGGGAGGGGGCCTACGAGCAGTACTTC. Its protein product is CSAGEGAYEQYF.